Presented here are 10 T cell receptor beta chains from one specimen sequenced in a study of cytomegalovirus exposure and HLA in healthy donors. The protocol was immunoSEQ multiplex PCR, while the TCRdb copy is restricted to in-frame clones and leaves out a portion. Of about 130,000 clones in the sample, around 90% are singletons; the top ten hold about 2%. Sequencing was done on a sample of PBMCs. The origin of the receptors is a woman aged 18-29 years in good health and CMV-seronegative.

V gene TRBV7-9 combines with J gene TRBJ1-2; D may be TRBD1 (5 bases). The CDR3 is made up of 18 amino acids. V shed 1 base and J shed 5 bases, with 23 bases lying between them. CDR1 and CDR2 (germline): SEHNR, FQNEAQ (reference sequence). CDR3 protein: CASSLVATASLTHYGYTF. The CDR3 bases are TGTGCCAGCAGCTTAGTTGCGACAGCCTCTCTGACCCATTATGGCTACACCTTC.

The table lists this clone with a count of one. The chain links TRBV7-3 to TRBJ2-7; 7 nucleotides match TRBD1. This CDR3 region has 14 residues. Looked up from germline, CDR1 is SGHTA and CDR2 is FQGTGA. V gave up 5 bases and J gave up 7 bases; unmatched junction bases: 11. The CDR3 region is CASSPTGPAGEQYF. The CDR3 bases are TGTGCCAGCAGCCCGACAGGGCCGGCCGGGGAGCAGTACTTC. Complete variable domain (other parts from reference TRBV7-3 and TRBJ2-7): GAGVSQTPSNKVTEKGKYVELRCDPISGHTALYWYRQSLGQGPEFLIYFQGTGAADDSGLPNDRFFAVRPEGSVSTLKIQRTERGDSAVYLCASSPTGPAGEQYFGPGTRLTVT.

In DNA, the CDR3 is TGTGCCAGCACCCAAGAGTCCTACGAGCAGTACTTC. This sequence encodes CASTQESYEQYF. The J gene is TRBJ2-7, the V gene TRBV2; no clear D gene. CDR1 and CDR2 from the germline V gene are SNHLY and FYNNEI. V was trimmed by 7 bases and J by 1 base, leaving 8 bases between them. CDR3 length equals 12 residues.

This clone was picked up a small number of times. The rearrangement uses TRBV6-6 and TRBJ2-7; the D gene is possibly TRBD2 (6 bases). This CDR3 is 13 amino acids long. CDR1 and CDR2 (germline): MNHNY, SVGAGI (reference sequence). Deletions cut 0 bases from V and 5 bases from J, with 8 bases between. The CDR3 DNA reads TGTGCCAGCAGTTACTCATTAGCGGACGAGCAGTACTTC. Protein product: CASSYSLADEQYF.

This clone was counted only a few times. The chain uses TRBV19 and TRBJ2-1, with D hard to call. Trimming shortened V by 3 bases and J by 5 bases, and 11 bases separated the two germline ends. The germline CDR1 and CDR2 sequences are LNHDA and SQIVND (reference sequence). The CDR3 contains 14 residues. This CDR3 is CASSILGPNNEQFF. CDR3 DNA sequence: TGTGCCAGTAGTATTCTCGGTCCGAACAATGAGCAGTTCTTC.

The CDR3 nucleotides read TGTGCCAGCAGCGTAGGAGGGCATGTGGGCTATGAGCAGTTCTTC. Translation: CASSVGGHVGYEQFF. The gene calls are TRBV9 and TRBJ2-1, with D possibly TRBD2 on 5 matching bases. Germline values: CDR1 SGDLS, CDR2 YYNGEE. The CDR3 totals 15 residues. V dropped 0 bases and J dropped 8 bases, with 15 bases sitting between them.

The chain links TRBV27 to TRBJ1-2, with 8 bases aligning to TRBD1. Germline loops: CDR1 MNHEY, CDR2 SMNVEV (reference sequence). The CDR3 extends over 13 amino acids. J gave up 11 bases and V 6 bases, and 11 bases lay outside the gene matches. CDR3 nucleotides: TGTGCCAGCAGCCGACCGGGACAGGCTATTTACACCTTC. The encoded protein is CASSRPGQAIYTF.

The V gene is TRBV7-6, the J gene TRBJ2-7; 10 nucleotides agree with TRBD2. Germline assignment: CDR1 SGHVS and CDR2 FNYEAQ. V was clipped by 5 bases and J by 3 bases; unmatched bases: 10. The CDR3 totals 16 residues. The CDR3 region has the DNA TGTGCCAGCAGCCTACTCGGAAGCGGGAGGGTCTACGAGCAGTACTTC. Translated, it gives CASSLLGSGRVYEQYF. Full variable domain (rest looked up from reference TRBV7-6 and TRBJ2-7): GAGVSQSPRYKVTKRGQDVALRCDPISGHVSLYWYRQALGQGPEFLTYFNYEAQQDKSGLPNDRFSAERPEGSISTLTIQRTEQRDSAMYRCASSLLGSGRVYEQYFGPGTRLTVT.

The chain links TRBV5-1 to TRBJ1-3; D possibly corresponds to TRBD1 (6 bases). The CDR3 is 16 amino acids. Germline V CDR1 and CDR2: SGHRS, YFSETQ. The germline V and J ends were trimmed by 0 bases and 0 bases, with 10 bases remaining between them. The CDR3 loop is CASSLAGQISGNTIYF. DNA for the CDR3: TGCGCCAGCAGCTTGGCCGGACAGATCTCTGGAAACACCATATATTTT. Full variable domain (missing parts from reference TRBV5-1 and TRBJ1-3): KAGVTQTPRYLIKTRGQQVTLSCSPISGHRSVSWYQQTPGQGLQFLFEYFSETQRNKGNFPGRFSGRQFSNSRSEMNVSTLELGDSALYLCASSLAGQISGNTIYFGEGSWLTVV.

The chain carries TRBV19 and TRBJ1-5; no firm D call. V was clipped by 10 bases and J by 2 bases, with 15 bases between them. Germline V gene lookup returns CDR1 LNHDA and CDR2 SQIVND (reference sequence). CDR3 length: 14 amino acids. CDR3 sequence: CATISRGGNQPQHF. CDR3 nucleotides: TGTGCCACCATTAGCCGGGGTGGCAATCAGCCCCAGCATTTT.